The rows below give T cell receptor beta chains drawn from one sample of a study of blood T cell repertoires in COVID-19. Only in-frame clones appear in the TCRdb table, and some are missing; sequencing was by immunoSEQ multiplex PCR. The sample records around 130,000 clones, around 81% being singletons. Material: peripheral blood. Receptor source: a human donor in a cohort sampled during active COVID-19. The CDR3 runs from the conserved cysteine through the conserved F or W. The D gene is left open where the match is weak. The size of a clone is reported for some rows only, either as once, few or many, or as a class for expanded clones.

D gene: .
clone size: once
V gene: TRBV5-5
J gene: TRBJ1-5
CDR3 DNA: TGTGCCAGCAGCTTGGAGGCAGGTGCATCGCCCCAGCATTTT
CDR3 protein: CASSLEAGASPQHF

D gene: .
clone size: .
V gene: TRBV6-5
J gene: TRBJ1-2
CDR3 DNA: TGTGCCAGCAGCTCAGACACTTCTTGGGGCTACACCTTC
CDR3 protein: CASSSDTSWGYTF

D gene: .
clone size: .
V gene: TRBV25-1
J gene: TRBJ2-1
CDR3 DNA: TGTGCCAGCAGTCCCATCGCACCGGGACTCTACACACACAATGAGCAGTTCTTC
CDR3 protein: CASSPIAPGLYTHNEQFF

D gene: TRBD2
clone size: .
V gene: TRBV2
J gene: TRBJ2-3
CDR3 DNA: TGTGCCAGCAGGTTTCTAGCGGGGCTCGCCGGAGATACGCAGTATTTT
CDR3 protein: CASRFLAGLAGDTQYF

D gene: .
clone size: .
V gene: TRBV6-4
J gene: TRBJ2-3
CDR3 DNA: TGTGCCAGCAGTCTGAGGTTAAATGGGGATACGCAGTATTTT
CDR3 protein: CASSLRLNGDTQYF

D gene: TRBD1
clone size: .
V gene: TRBV7-2
J gene: TRBJ1-1
CDR3 DNA: TGTGCCAGCAGCTCCGGACAGGGGAGCACTGAAGCTTTCTTT
CDR3 protein: CASSSGQGSTEAFF

D gene: .
clone size: .
V gene: TRBV5-4
J gene: TRBJ1-2
CDR3 DNA: TGTGCCAGCAGCTCCCCGGCGGCAGGGCTGTTCTATGGCTACACCTTC
CDR3 protein: CASSSPAAGLFYGYTF

D gene: .
clone size: .
V gene: TRBV3-1/TRBV3-2
J gene: TRBJ2-3
CDR3 DNA: TGTGCCAGCAGCCCTAGAGGATCCATCGATGAAACAGATACGCAGTATTTT
CDR3 protein: CASSPRGSIDETDTQYF

D gene: TRBD1
clone size: .
V gene: TRBV10-3
J gene: TRBJ1-4
CDR3 DNA: TGTGCCATTGGGGAGACAGGGGGTGGAAAACTGTTTTTT
CDR3 protein: CAIGETGGGKLFF

D gene: .
clone size: .
V gene: TRBV10-3
J gene: TRBJ1-5
CDR3 DNA: TGTGCCATCAGTGAGGCCGGGGGGGTTGGGAGCAATCAGCCCCAGCATTTT
CDR3 protein: CAISEAGGVGSNQPQHF

D gene: .
clone size: .
V gene: TRBV29-1
J gene: TRBJ1-1
CDR3 DNA: TGCAGCGCCAACCGGGACTCCAAAGGAAACACTGAAGCTTTCTTT
CDR3 protein: CSANRDSKGNTEAFF

D gene: .
clone size: .
V gene: TRBV5-1
J gene: TRBJ2-2
CDR3 DNA: TGCGCCAGCAGCTTGGGAACCCGAGGGTACACCGGGGAGCTGTTTTTT
CDR3 protein: CASSLGTRGYTGELFF